The 10 T cell receptor beta chains presented below share a single source sample, sequenced in a study of cytomegalovirus exposure and HLA in healthy donors (dated by TCRdb to about 2017). The receptor library was made with the immunoSEQ multiplex PCR assay. In its TCRdb copy, this immuneACCESS table keeps in-frame sequences only and misses some clones. Where compared with another copy, unresolved V genes explain less than half of these, and the others have no known cause. This sample gives hundreds of thousands of clones in total; roughly 85% of them show up just once. Roughly 5.7% of the sample comes from the top ten. Specimen: PBMCs. The receptors were sampled from a young woman in good health and CMV-seronegative.

This chain connects TRBV4-1 to TRBJ1-1, with TRBD1 matching over 8 bases. CDR1 is MGHRA and CDR2 is YSYEKL in the germline V gene. After removal of 5 bases from V and 1 base from J, the junction contained 6 bases not matched to a gene. This CDR3 is built from 15 residues. This chain's CDR3 is CASSARTGQNTEAFF. Here the CDR3 DNA reads TGCGCCAGCAGCGCGAGGACAGGGCAGAACACTGAAGCTTTCTTT.

J is TRBJ2-1 and V is TRBV6-5; either TRBD1 or TRBD2 may fit D (5 bases each). Looked up from germline, CDR1 is MNHEY and CDR2 is SVGAGI. Trimming removed 2 bases from V and 5 bases from J, with 10 bases in between. The length of the CDR3 is 14 residues. The CDR3 loop reads CASSYGQGHNEQFF. In DNA form, the CDR3 reads TGTGCCAGCAGTTACGGGCAGGGACACAATGAGCAGTTCTTC.

This chain uses TRBV7-9 with TRBJ1-4; a weak D match, TRBD1 (6 bases). Trimming shortened V by 6 bases and J by 5 bases, and 13 bases separated the two germline ends. The CDR3 runs 14 residues. Germline V gene data show CDR1 as SEHNR and CDR2 as FQNEAQ (reference sequence). CDR3 coding DNA: TGTGCCAGCAGTCGGGACAACTCCAATGAAAAACTGTTTTTT. Translating it yields CASSRDNSNEKLFF.

V and J are TRBV5-1 and TRBJ1-2; TRBD1 might be the D (5 bases). Per germline, CDR1 SGHRS and CDR2 YFSETQ. This CDR3 is built from 15 residues. Trimming pared 4 bases from V and 8 bases from J, leaving 21 bases between. In DNA form, the CDR3 reads TGCGCCAGCAGCCATGGGGCGGCTTCGAATCAAGGCTACACCTTC. This codes for CASSHGAASNQGYTF.

As concerns this clone: The DNA is left out, because the CDR3 cannot be placed on it with certainty; the CDR3 is given as TCRdb lists it. V is TRBV9 and J is TRBJ2-7; TRBD1 is the table's D call and was not checked against the DNA. The CDR3 numbers 16 amino acids, ends counted. The germline CDR1 and CDR2 sequences are SGDLS and YYNGEE. CDR3 sequence reads: CASSFGAGTGAYEQYF.

The DNA of the CDR3 is TGTGCCAGCAGCTTCGGAGGCGGTACTGAAGCTTTCTTT. As protein: CASSFGGGTEAFF. This sequence joins TRBV7-3 and TRBJ1-1; D remains unclear. Germline CDR1 and CDR2: SGHTA and FQGTGA. Trimming stripped 3 bases from V and 5 bases from J, with 10 bases between. The CDR3 runs to 13 residues.

The chain employs TRBV19 and TRBJ1-2; the D gene is possibly TRBD1 (6 bases). The CDR3 sequence is 12 residues long. CDR1 and CDR2 from the germline V gene are LNHDA and SQIVND (reference sequence). Trimming pared 8 bases from V and 10 bases from J, leaving 17 bases between. For the CDR3, the DNA is TGTGCCAGTGCCCCGAACAGGGAGTACTACACCTTC. It translates to CASAPNREYYTF.

The chain links TRBV2 to TRBJ1-1; D not certain. This CDR3 spans 14 amino acids. The V and J ends lost 4 bases and 0 bases respectively, with 9 bases between them. Germline CDR1 SNHLY, CDR2 FYNNEI. CDR3 sequence reads: CASSAQTMNTEAFF. CDR3 sequence (DNA): TGTGCCAGCAGTGCCCAGACCATGAACACTGAAGCTTTCTTT.

This clone was recorded a few times. The J gene is TRBJ2-5, the V gene TRBV27, with D tentatively TRBD2 (5 bases). Trimming stripped 6 bases from V and 0 bases from J, with 14 bases between. Germline CDR1 is MNHEY and CDR2 is SMNVEV (reference sequence). The CDR3 length is 15 residues. The CDR3 sequence is CASSRGPLNQETQYF. The CDR3 DNA reads TGTGCCAGCAGCCGAGGGCCGCTGAACCAAGAGACCCAGTACTTC.

The chain couples TRBV2 to TRBJ1-2; possible D gene TRBD1, 5 bases. The CDR3 has 15 residues. Trimming removed 5 bases at V and 5 bases at J, with 18 bases between. Germline V gene data show CDR1 as SNHLY and CDR2 as FYNNEI. The CDR3 region is CASSSRDRSPYGYTF. The CDR3 DNA is TGTGCCAGCAGTTCCCGGGACCGCTCGCCATATGGCTACACCTTC.